The rows below give T cell receptor beta chains drawn from one sample of a study of blood T cell repertoires in COVID-19. Repertoires were generated with immunoSEQ multiplex PCR, while TCRdb's copy carries only in-frame clones and drops some. The sample lists roughly 220,000 clones, about 88% occurring once. Sequencing was carried out using peripheral blood. The receptors were gathered from a woman in her forties or fifties with COVID-19, enrolled during active disease. Both conserved end residues are part of each CDR3. Each record gives: clone size, J gene, V gene, D gene, CDR3 DNA, CDR3 protein. The D gene is left open where the match is weak. Not every row has a clone size; where given, it reads once, few, many or a size class.

clone size: NA; J gene: TRBJ1-3; V gene: TRBV19; D gene: TRBD1; CDR3 DNA: TGTGCCAGTAGTCCTACCGGGACAGGCCGTTTCAGAAACACCATATATTTT; CDR3 protein: CASSPTGTGRFRNTIYF
clone size: many; J gene: TRBJ2-3; V gene: TRBV11-3; D gene: NA; CDR3 DNA: TGTGCCAGCAGCTTAGATGCGGGGGCCACAGATACGCAGTATTTT; CDR3 protein: CASSLDAGATDTQYF
clone size: NA; J gene: TRBJ1-5; V gene: TRBV6-5; D gene: NA; CDR3 DNA: TGTGCCAGCAGGGCCTTTCCAGATAGCAATCAGCCCCAGCATTTT; CDR3 protein: CASRAFPDSNQPQHF
clone size: NA; J gene: TRBJ2-2; V gene: TRBV5-4; D gene: TRBD2; CDR3 DNA: TGTGCCAGCAGCCGGGGACTAGAGGGAACCGGGGAGCTGTTTTTT; CDR3 protein: CASSRGLEGTGELFF
clone size: NA; J gene: TRBJ1-2; V gene: TRBV27; D gene: TRBD1; CDR3 DNA: TGTGCCAGCAGTTTAACCTGGGGGTCCCAGGGGGCGACGGAAGGCTACACCTTC; CDR3 protein: CASSLTWGSQGATEGYTF
clone size: NA; J gene: TRBJ1-2; V gene: TRBV5-8; D gene: TRBD1; CDR3 DNA: TGTGCCAGCAGCTTGGGAGACAGGGTTAGGGGCTATGGCTACACCTTC; CDR3 protein: CASSLGDRVRGYGYTF
clone size: NA; J gene: TRBJ2-7; V gene: TRBV21-1; D gene: NA; CDR3 DNA: TGTGCCAGCAGCAAAGATTGGACAGGGGAGGAATCCTCCTCCTACGAGCAGTACTTC; CDR3 protein: CASSKDWTGEESSSYEQYF
clone size: NA; J gene: TRBJ2-2; V gene: TRBV9; D gene: TRBD2; CDR3 DNA: TGTGCCAGCAGCGCTCAGGGACTAGCGGGGGCCACCGGGGAGCTGTTTTTT; CDR3 protein: CASSAQGLAGATGELFF
clone size: NA; J gene: TRBJ1-5; V gene: TRBV19; D gene: NA; CDR3 DNA: TGTGCCAGTAGTATTCGGGAAGCTAGCAATCAGCCCCAGCATTTT; CDR3 protein: CASSIREASNQPQHF
clone size: NA; J gene: TRBJ2-3; V gene: TRBV5-6; D gene: TRBD1; CDR3 DNA: TGTGCCAGCAGCTTCCCGGACAGGACAGATACGCAGTATTTT; CDR3 protein: CASSFPDRTDTQYF
clone size: NA; J gene: TRBJ2-7; V gene: TRBV12-3/TRBV12-4; D gene: TRBD2; CDR3 DNA: TGTGCCAGCAGTTCCATCCTCGGGGGGGAGCAGTACTTC; CDR3 protein: CASSSILGGEQYF
clone size: NA; J gene: TRBJ1-3; V gene: TRBV11-2; D gene: TRBD1; CDR3 DNA: TGTGCCAGCAGCTTAGAACCGGGACAGGGGGCTTACACCATATATTTT; CDR3 protein: CASSLEPGQGAYTIYF
clone size: NA; J gene: TRBJ1-1; V gene: TRBV5-6; D gene: NA; CDR3 DNA: TGTGCCAGCAGCTTAAGGGGTGACGGGCCCTCCACTGAAGCTTTCTTT; CDR3 protein: CASSLRGDGPSTEAFF
clone size: NA; J gene: TRBJ1-1; V gene: TRBV5-1; D gene: TRBD1; CDR3 DNA: TGCGCCAGCAGCTCGCGACAGGGCTCTAACACTGAAGCTTTCTTT; CDR3 protein: CASSSRQGSNTEAFF
clone size: NA; J gene: TRBJ1-1; V gene: TRBV19; D gene: NA; CDR3 DNA: TGTGCCAGTAGTCAGGGTACGTTGACTGAAGCTTTCTTT; CDR3 protein: CASSQGTLTEAFF
clone size: NA; J gene: TRBJ1-2; V gene: TRBV6-2/TRBV6-3; D gene: TRBD1; CDR3 DNA: TGTGCCAGCAGTTACACCGACAGGGTTTGGGGCTACACCTTC; CDR3 protein: CASSYTDRVWGYTF
clone size: NA; J gene: TRBJ1-4; V gene: TRBV5-5; D gene: TRBD1; CDR3 DNA: TGTGCCAGCAGCTTGGAGGGACAGGGGCGGGAAAAACTGTTTTTT; CDR3 protein: CASSLEGQGREKLFF
clone size: NA; J gene: TRBJ1-5; V gene: TRBV5-6; D gene: TRBD1; CDR3 DNA: TGTGCCAGCAGCCCAGGCGGGACAGCAGAAGAACAGCCCCAGCATTTT; CDR3 protein: CASSPGGTAEEQPQHF
clone size: NA; J gene: TRBJ2-5; V gene: TRBV20-1; D gene: NA; CDR3 DNA: TGCAGTGCTGGTGGGGGAACAGGGAAAGAGACCCAGTACTTC; CDR3 protein: CSAGGGTGKETQYF
clone size: NA; J gene: TRBJ2-3; V gene: TRBV30; D gene: NA; CDR3 DNA: TGTGCCTGGAGGGGGGGGCCAGATACGCAGTATTTT; CDR3 protein: CAWRGGPDTQYF
clone size: NA; J gene: TRBJ1-3; V gene: TRBV6-6; D gene: NA; CDR3 DNA: TGTGCCAGCAGTTACCCCCAGTTACCCTCTGGAAACACCATATATTTT; CDR3 protein: CASSYPQLPSGNTIYF
clone size: NA; J gene: TRBJ2-3; V gene: TRBV13; D gene: NA; CDR3 DNA: TGTGCCAGCAGCCGGCAGGGGGGTACGCAGTATTTT; CDR3 protein: CASSRQGGTQYF
clone size: NA; J gene: TRBJ2-5; V gene: TRBV10-3; D gene: TRBD1; CDR3 DNA: TGTGCCATCAGTGACATGGACAGGGAAGAGACCCAGTACTTC; CDR3 protein: CAISDMDREETQYF
clone size: NA; J gene: TRBJ1-4; V gene: TRBV27; D gene: NA; CDR3 DNA: TGTGCCAGCAGTTTGAGCCTAAATGAAAAACTGTTTTTT; CDR3 protein: CASSLSLNEKLFF
clone size: NA; J gene: TRBJ1-1; V gene: TRBV5-6; D gene: NA; CDR3 DNA: TGTGCCAGCAGCCTACCCCAAAATACTGAAGCTTTCTTT; CDR3 protein: CASSLPQNTEAFF
clone size: NA; J gene: TRBJ2-1; V gene: TRBV5-6; D gene: NA; CDR3 DNA: TGTGCCAGCAGCTTAAGTTCCGGGAATGAGCAGTTCTTC; CDR3 protein: CASSLSSGNEQFF
clone size: few; J gene: TRBJ2-3; V gene: TRBV9; D gene: TRBD2; CDR3 DNA: TGTGCCAGCAGCGTAGATCCTAGCGGGGGGTCAAAAGATACGCAGTATTTT; CDR3 protein: CASSVDPSGGSKDTQYF
clone size: NA; J gene: TRBJ2-2; V gene: TRBV7-2; D gene: TRBD2; CDR3 DNA: TGTGCCAGCAGCTTATATCATTTTAGCGGGGGGGCCGGGGAGCTGTTTTTT; CDR3 protein: CASSLYHFSGGAGELFF
clone size: NA; J gene: TRBJ1-2; V gene: TRBV30; D gene: TRBD1; CDR3 DNA: TGTGCCTGGAGTCTGACAGGGGCCTATGGCTACACCTTC; CDR3 protein: CAWSLTGAYGYTF
clone size: once; J gene: TRBJ1-2; V gene: TRBV19; D gene: TRBD1; CDR3 DNA: TGTGCCAGTAAAAGGGGGGACAGGGGGCTTGGCTACACCTTC; CDR3 protein: CASKRGDRGLGYTF
clone size: few; J gene: TRBJ1-5; V gene: TRBV19; D gene: NA; CDR3 DNA: TGTGCCAGTAGTATACAGGGGTTCGGTCAGCCCCAGCATTTT; CDR3 protein: CASSIQGFGQPQHF
clone size: NA; J gene: TRBJ2-7; V gene: TRBV25-1; D gene: NA; CDR3 DNA: TGTGCCAGACCCGAGGCGGGACAGCAGCCCTACGAGCAGTACTTC; CDR3 protein: CARPEAGQQPYEQYF
clone size: NA; J gene: TRBJ1-3; V gene: TRBV5-8; D gene: TRBD1; CDR3 DNA: TGTGCCAGCAGCCTCAGGACAGGGGTTAGAAACACCATATATTTT; CDR3 protein: CASSLRTGVRNTIYF
clone size: NA; J gene: TRBJ2-2; V gene: TRBV2; D gene: TRBD2; CDR3 DNA: TGTGCCAGCGGGAGGGGATCAACGTCCGGGGAGCTGTTTTTT; CDR3 protein: CASGRGSTSGELFF
clone size: once; J gene: TRBJ2-7; V gene: TRBV6-6; D gene: NA; CDR3 DNA: TGTGCCAGCAACCCCGGGGACAACTCCTACGAGCAGTACTTC; CDR3 protein: CASNPGDNSYEQYF
clone size: few; J gene: TRBJ2-1; V gene: TRBV19; D gene: NA; CDR3 DNA: TGTGCCAGTAGTGGACGCGGGGCCTACAATGAGCAGTTCTTC; CDR3 protein: CASSGRGAYNEQFF
clone size: NA; J gene: TRBJ1-1; V gene: TRBV18; D gene: TRBD1; CDR3 DNA: TGTGCCAGCTCACCACCGAGGGGGCAGACTGAAGCTTTCTTT; CDR3 protein: CASSPPRGQTEAFF
clone size: NA; J gene: TRBJ1-1; V gene: TRBV19; D gene: NA; CDR3 DNA: TGTGCCAGTAGTATTAGAGTGAACACTGAAGCTTTCTTT; CDR3 protein: CASSIRVNTEAFF
clone size: NA; J gene: TRBJ2-1; V gene: TRBV7-2; D gene: TRBD2; CDR3 DNA: TGTGCCAGCAGCTCGAGGGGTCTAGCGGGGCCCAGAGGTCCGTTCTTC; CDR3 protein: CASSSRGLAGPRGPFF
clone size: NA; J gene: TRBJ1-1; V gene: TRBV5-4; D gene: NA; CDR3 DNA: TGTGCCAGCAGCCCGACGGGGGTGGAAGCTTTCTTT; CDR3 protein: CASSPTGVEAFF
clone size: NA; J gene: TRBJ2-3; V gene: TRBV19; D gene: TRBD1; CDR3 DNA: TGTGCCAGTCAAATCGGGACAGGGAGACTGGATACGCAGTATTTT; CDR3 protein: CASQIGTGRLDTQYF
clone size: NA; J gene: TRBJ1-5; V gene: TRBV10-3; D gene: NA; CDR3 DNA: TGTGCCATCAGTGCAAGGGGTCCCCCTCAGCCCCAGCATTTT; CDR3 protein: CAISARGPPQPQHF
clone size: NA; J gene: TRBJ2-6; V gene: TRBV5-1; D gene: TRBD1; CDR3 DNA: TGCGCCAGCAGCTTCTACGGGACAGGGGGCGCCAGCTCTGGGGCCAACGTCCTGACTTTC; CDR3 protein: CASSFYGTGGASSGANVLTF